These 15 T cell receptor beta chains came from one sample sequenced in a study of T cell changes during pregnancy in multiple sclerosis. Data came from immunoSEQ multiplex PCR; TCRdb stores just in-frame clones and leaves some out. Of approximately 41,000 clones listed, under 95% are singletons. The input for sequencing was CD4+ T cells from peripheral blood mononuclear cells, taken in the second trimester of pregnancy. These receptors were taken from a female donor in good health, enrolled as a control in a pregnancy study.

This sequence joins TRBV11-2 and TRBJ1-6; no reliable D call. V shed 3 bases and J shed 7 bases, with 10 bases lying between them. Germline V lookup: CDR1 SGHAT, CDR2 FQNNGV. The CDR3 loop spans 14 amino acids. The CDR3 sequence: CASSFGGVNSPLHF. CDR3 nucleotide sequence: TGTGCCAGCAGCTTTGGAGGTGTAAATTCACCCCTCCACTTT.

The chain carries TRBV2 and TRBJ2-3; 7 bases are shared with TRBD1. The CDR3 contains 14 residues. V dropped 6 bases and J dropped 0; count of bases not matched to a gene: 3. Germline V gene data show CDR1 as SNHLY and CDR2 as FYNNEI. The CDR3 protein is CASRPRGSTDTQYF. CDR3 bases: TGTGCCAGCAGGCCCAGGGGGAGCACAGATACGCAGTATTTT.

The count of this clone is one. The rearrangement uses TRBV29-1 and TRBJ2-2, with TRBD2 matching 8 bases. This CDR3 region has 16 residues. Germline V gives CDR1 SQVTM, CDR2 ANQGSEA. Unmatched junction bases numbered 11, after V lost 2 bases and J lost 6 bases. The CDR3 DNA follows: TGCAGCGTTGAATTAACGTGGGCTAGCGGGCCCGGGGAGCTGTTTTTT. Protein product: CSVELTWASGPGELFF.

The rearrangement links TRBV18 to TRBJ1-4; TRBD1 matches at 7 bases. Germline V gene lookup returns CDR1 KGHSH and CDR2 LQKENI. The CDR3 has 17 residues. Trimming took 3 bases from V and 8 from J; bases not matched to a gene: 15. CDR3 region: CASSPTTRQGEGEKLFF. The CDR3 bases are TGTGCCAGCTCACCGACTACTCGACAGGGTGAAGGCGAAAAACTGTTTTTT. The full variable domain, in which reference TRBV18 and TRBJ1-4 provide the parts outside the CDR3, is NAGVMQNPRHLVRRRGQEARLRCSPMKGHSHVYWYRQLPEEGLKFMVYLQKENIIDESGMPKERFSAEFPKEGPSILRIQQVVRGDSAAYFCASSPTTRQGEGEKLFFGSGTQLSVL.

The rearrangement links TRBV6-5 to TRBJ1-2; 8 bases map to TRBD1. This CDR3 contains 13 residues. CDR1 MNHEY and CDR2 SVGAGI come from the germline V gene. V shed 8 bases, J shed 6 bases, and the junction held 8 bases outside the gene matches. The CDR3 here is CASGPWTGNGYTF. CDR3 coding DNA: TGTGCCAGCGGGCCATGGACAGGGAATGGCTACACCTTC.

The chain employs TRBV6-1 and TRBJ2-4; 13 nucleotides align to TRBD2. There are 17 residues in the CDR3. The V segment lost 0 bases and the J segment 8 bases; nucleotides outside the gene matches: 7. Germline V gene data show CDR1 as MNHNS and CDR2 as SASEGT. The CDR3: CASSEARLAGGRDIQYF. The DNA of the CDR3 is TGTGCCAGCAGTGAAGCGAGACTAGCGGGGGGTCGGGACATTCAGTACTTC.

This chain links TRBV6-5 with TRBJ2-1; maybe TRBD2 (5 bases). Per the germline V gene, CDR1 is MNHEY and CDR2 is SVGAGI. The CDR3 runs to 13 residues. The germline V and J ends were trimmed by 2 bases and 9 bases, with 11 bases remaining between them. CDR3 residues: CASSYRESVEQFF. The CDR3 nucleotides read TGTGCCAGCAGTTACAGGGAGAGCGTTGAGCAGTTCTTC.

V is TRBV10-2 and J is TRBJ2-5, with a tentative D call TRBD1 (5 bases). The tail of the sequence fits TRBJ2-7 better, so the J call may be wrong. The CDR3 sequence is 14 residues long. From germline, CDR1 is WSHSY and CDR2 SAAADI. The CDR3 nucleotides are TGCGCCAGCAGTGAAGGAAGGGCAGGGTACGAGCAGTACTTC. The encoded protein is CASSEGRAGYEQYF.

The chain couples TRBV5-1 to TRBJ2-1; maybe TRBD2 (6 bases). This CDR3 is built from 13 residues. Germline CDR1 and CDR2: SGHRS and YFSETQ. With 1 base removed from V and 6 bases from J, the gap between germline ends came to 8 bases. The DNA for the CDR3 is TGCGCCAGCAGCTTGCTAGCGTCCAATGAGCAGTTCTTC. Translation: CASSLLASNEQFF.

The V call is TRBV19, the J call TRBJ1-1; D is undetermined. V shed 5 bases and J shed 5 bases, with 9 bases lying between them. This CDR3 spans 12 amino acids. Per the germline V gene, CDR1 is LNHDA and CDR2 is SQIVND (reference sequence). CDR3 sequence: CASSRSGTEAFF. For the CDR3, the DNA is TGTGCCAGTAGTCGGTCGGGGACTGAAGCTTTCTTT.

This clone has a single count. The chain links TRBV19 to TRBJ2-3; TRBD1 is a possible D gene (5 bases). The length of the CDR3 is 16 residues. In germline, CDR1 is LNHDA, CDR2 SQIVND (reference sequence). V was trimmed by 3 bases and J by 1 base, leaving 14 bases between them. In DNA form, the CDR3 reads TGTGCCAGTAGTATTGTAGGGGCAGTAGGCACAGATACGCAGTATTTT. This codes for CASSIVGAVGTDTQYF. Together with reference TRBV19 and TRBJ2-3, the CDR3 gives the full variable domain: DGGITQSPKYLFRKEGQNVTLSCEQNLNHDAMYWYRQDPGQGLRLIYYSQIVNDFQKGDIAEGYSVSREKKESFPLTVTSAQKNPTAFYLCASSIVGAVGTDTQYFGPGTRLTVL.

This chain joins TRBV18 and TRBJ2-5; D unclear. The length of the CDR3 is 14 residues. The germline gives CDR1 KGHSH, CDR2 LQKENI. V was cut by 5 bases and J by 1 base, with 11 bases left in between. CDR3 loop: CASSEVHLQETQYF. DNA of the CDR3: TGTGCCAGCTCAGAGGTACACCTCCAAGAGACCCAGTACTTC.

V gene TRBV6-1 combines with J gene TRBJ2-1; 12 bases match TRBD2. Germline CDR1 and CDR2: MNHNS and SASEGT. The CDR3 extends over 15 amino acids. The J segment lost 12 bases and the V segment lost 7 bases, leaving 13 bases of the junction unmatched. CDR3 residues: CASTSGGALTFGQFF. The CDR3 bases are TGTGCCAGCACTAGCGGGGGGGCGTTGACGTTTGGGCAGTTCTTC.

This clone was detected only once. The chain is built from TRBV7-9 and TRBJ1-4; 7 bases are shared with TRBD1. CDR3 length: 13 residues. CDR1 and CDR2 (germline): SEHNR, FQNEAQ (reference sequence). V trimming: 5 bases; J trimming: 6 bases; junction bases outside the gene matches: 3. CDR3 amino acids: CASSRGQDEKLFF. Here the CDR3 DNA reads TGTGCCAGCAGCAGGGGGCAGGATGAAAAACTGTTTTTT.

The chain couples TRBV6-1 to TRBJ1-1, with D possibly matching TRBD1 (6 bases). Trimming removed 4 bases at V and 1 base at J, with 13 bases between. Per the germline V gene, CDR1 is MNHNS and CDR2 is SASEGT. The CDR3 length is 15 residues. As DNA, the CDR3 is TGTGCCAGCAGTGGCCTACAGGGACCGAACACTGAAGCTTTCTTT. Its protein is CASSGLQGPNTEAFF.